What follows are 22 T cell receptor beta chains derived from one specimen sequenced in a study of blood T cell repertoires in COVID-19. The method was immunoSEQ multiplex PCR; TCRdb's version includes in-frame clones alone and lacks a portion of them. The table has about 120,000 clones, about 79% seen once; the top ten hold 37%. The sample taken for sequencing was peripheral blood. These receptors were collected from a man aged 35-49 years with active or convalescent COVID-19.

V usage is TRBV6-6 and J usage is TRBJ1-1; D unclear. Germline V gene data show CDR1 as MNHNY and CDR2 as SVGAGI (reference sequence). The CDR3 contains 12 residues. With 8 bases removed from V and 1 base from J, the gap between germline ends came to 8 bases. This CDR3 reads CASGRENTEAFF. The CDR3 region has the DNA TGTGCCAGCGGGCGGGAGAACACTGAAGCTTTCTTT.

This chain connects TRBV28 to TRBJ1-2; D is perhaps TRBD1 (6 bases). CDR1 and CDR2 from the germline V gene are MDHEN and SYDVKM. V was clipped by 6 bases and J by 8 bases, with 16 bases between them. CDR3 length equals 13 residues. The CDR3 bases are TGTGCCAGCAGCTCGGACAGCCTAAGGGGCTACACCTTC. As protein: CASSSDSLRGYTF.

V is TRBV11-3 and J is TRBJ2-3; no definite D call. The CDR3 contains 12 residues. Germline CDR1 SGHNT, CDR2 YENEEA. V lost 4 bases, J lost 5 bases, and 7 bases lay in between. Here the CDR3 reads CASSYSLDTQYF. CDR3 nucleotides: TGTGCCAGCAGCTACTCGTTAGATACGCAGTATTTT.

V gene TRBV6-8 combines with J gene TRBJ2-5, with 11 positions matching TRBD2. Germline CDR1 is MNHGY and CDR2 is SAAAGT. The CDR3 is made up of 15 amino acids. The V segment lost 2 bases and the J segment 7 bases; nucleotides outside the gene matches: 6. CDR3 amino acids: CASSYQTSGVGTQYF. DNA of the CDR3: TGTGCCAGCAGTTACCAGACTAGCGGGGTCGGGACCCAGTACTTC.

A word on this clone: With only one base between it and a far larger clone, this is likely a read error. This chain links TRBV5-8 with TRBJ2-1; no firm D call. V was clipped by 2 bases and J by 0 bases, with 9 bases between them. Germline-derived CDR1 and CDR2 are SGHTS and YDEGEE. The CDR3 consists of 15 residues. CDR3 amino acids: CASSLGRSSYNEQFF. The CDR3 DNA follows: TGTGCCAGCAGCTTAGGCCGGAGCTCCTACAATGAGCAGTTCTTC.

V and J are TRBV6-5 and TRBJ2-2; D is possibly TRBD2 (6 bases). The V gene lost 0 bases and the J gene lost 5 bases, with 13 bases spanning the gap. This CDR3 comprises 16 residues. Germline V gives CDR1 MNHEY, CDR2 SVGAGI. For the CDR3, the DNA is TGTGCCAGCAGTTACTCGAGGAGGGCTGATACCGGGGAGCTGTTTTTT. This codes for CASSYSRRADTGELFF.

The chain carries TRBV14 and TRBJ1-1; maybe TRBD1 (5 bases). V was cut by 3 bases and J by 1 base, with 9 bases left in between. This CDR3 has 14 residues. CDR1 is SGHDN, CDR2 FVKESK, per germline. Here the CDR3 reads CASSHLGQNTEAFF. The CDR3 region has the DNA TGTGCCAGCAGCCATCTCGGACAGAACACTGAAGCTTTCTTT.

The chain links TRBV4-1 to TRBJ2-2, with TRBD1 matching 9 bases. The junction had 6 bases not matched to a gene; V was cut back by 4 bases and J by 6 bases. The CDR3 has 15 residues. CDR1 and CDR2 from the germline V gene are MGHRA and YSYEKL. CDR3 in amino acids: CASSLNDRGSGELFF. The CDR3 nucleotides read TGCGCCAGCAGCCTGAACGACAGGGGGTCCGGGGAGCTGTTTTTT.

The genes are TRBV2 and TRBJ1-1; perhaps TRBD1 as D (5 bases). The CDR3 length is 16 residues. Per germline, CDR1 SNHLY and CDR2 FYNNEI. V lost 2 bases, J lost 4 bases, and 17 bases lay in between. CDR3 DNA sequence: TGTGCCAGCAGTGAAATGGGGCAGATGAGATTCACTGAAGCTTTCTTT. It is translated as CASSEMGQMRFTEAFF. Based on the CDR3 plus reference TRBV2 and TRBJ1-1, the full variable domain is EPEVTQTPSHQVTQMGQEVILRCVPISNHLYFYWYRQILGQKVEFLVSFYNNEISEKSEIFDDQFSVERPDGSNFTLKIRSTKLEDSAMYFCASSEMGQMRFTEAFFGQGTRLTVV.

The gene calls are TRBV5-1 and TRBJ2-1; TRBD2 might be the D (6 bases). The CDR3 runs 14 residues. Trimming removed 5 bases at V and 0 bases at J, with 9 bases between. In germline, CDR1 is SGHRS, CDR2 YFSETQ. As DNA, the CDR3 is TGCGCCAGCAGGGCGGGGAGCTCCTACAATGAGCAGTTCTTC. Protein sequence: CASRAGSSYNEQFF.

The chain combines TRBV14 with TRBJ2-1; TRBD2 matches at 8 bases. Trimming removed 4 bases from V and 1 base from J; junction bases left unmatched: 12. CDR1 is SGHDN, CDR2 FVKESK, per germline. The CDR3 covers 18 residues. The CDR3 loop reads CASSPPGSGKGSYNEQFF. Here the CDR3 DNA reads TGTGCCAGCAGCCCCCCGGGTAGCGGGAAAGGTTCCTACAATGAGCAGTTCTTC.

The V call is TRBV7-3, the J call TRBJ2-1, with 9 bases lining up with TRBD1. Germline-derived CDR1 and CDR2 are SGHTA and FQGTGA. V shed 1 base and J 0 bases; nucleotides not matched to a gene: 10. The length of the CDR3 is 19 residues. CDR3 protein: CASSLRPPGTGSSYNEQFF. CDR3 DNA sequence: TGTGCCAGCAGCTTAAGGCCACCCGGGACAGGGAGCTCCTACAATGAGCAGTTCTTC.

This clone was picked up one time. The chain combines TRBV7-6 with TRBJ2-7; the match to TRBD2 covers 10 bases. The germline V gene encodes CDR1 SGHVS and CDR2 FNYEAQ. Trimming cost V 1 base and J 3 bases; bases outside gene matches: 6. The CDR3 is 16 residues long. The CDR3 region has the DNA TGTGCCAGCAGCTTAGAGGTAGCGGGAGGATTCTACGAGCAGTACTTC. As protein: CASSLEVAGGFYEQYF.

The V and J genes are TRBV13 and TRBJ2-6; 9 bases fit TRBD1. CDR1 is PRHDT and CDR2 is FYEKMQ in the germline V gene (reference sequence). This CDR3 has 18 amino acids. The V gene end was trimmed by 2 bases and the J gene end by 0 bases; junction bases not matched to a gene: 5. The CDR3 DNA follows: TGTGCCAGCAGCTTAAAGACAGGGGGGGGCTCTGGGGCCAACGTCCTGACTTTC. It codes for CASSLKTGGGSGANVLTF.

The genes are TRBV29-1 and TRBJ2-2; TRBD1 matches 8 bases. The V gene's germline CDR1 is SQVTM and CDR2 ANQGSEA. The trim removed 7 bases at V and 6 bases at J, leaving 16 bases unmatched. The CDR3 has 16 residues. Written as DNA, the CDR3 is TGCAGCGCCGAATCCGGACAGGGTGTATTCGCCGGGGAGCTGTTTTTT. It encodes CSAESGQGVFAGELFF.

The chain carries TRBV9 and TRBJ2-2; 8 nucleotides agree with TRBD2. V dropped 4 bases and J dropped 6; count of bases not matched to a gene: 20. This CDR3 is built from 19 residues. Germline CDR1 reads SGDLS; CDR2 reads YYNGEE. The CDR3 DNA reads TGTGCCAGCAGCTTCGGACTGCCGGGACTAGTAGATTCCCCCGGGGAGCTGTTTTTT. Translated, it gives CASSFGLPGLVDSPGELFF. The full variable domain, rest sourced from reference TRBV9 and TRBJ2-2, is DSGVTQTPKHLITATGQRVTLRCSPRSGDLSVYWYQQSLDQGLQFLIQYYNGEERAKGNILERFSAQQFPDLHSELNLSSLELGDSALYFCASSFGLPGLVDSPGELFFGEGSRLTVL.

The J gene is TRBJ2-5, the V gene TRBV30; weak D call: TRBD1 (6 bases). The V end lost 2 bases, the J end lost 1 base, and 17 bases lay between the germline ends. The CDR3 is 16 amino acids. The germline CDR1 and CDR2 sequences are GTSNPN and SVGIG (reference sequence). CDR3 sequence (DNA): TGTGCCTGGAGTCCGGACAGCCGTCTATCCCAAGAGACCCAGTACTTC. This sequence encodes CAWSPDSRLSQETQYF.

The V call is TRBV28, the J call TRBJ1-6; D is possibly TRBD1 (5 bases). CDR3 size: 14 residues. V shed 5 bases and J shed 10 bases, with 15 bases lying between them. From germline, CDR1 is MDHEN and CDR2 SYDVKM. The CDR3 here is CASSPRVPGSPLHF. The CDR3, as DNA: TGTGCCAGCAGTCCCAGGGTGCCCGGGTCACCCCTCCACTTT. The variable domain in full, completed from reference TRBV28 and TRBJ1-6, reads DVKVTQSSRYLVKRTGEKVFLECVQDMDHENMFWYRQDPGLGLRLIYFSYDVKMKEKGDIPEGYSVSREKKERFSLILESASTNQTSMYLCASSPRVPGSPLHFGNGTRLTVT.

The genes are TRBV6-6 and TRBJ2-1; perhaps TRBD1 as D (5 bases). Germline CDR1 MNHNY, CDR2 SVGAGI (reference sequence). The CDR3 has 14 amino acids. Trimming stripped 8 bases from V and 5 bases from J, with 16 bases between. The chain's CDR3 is CASRGAWSNNEQFF. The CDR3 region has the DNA TGTGCCAGCCGTGGGGCGTGGTCAAACAATGAGCAGTTCTTC.

CDR3 loop: CASSSWGETDTQYF. CDR3 bases: TGTGCCAGCAGTTCTTGGGGAGAGACAGATACGCAGTATTTT. V and J are TRBV27 and TRBJ2-3; TRBD2 is a possible D gene (5 bases). In germline, CDR1 is MNHEY, CDR2 SMNVEV (reference sequence). V was cut by 4 bases and J by 3 bases, with 11 bases left in between. CDR3 length equals 14 residues.

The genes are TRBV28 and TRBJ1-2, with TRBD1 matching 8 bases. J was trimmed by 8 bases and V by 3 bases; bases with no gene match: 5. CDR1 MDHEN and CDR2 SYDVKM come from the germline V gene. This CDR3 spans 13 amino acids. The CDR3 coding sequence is TGTGCCAGCAGTTTTGGACAGGGCTTCGGCTACACCTTC. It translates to CASSFGQGFGYTF.

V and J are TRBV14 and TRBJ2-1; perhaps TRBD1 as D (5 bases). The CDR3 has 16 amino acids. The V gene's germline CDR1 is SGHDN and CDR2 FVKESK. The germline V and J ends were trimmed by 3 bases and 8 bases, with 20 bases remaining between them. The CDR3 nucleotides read TGTGCCAGCAGCCATCATAGGACACCTCCCTGGGATGAGCAGTTCTTC. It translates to CASSHHRTPPWDEQFF.